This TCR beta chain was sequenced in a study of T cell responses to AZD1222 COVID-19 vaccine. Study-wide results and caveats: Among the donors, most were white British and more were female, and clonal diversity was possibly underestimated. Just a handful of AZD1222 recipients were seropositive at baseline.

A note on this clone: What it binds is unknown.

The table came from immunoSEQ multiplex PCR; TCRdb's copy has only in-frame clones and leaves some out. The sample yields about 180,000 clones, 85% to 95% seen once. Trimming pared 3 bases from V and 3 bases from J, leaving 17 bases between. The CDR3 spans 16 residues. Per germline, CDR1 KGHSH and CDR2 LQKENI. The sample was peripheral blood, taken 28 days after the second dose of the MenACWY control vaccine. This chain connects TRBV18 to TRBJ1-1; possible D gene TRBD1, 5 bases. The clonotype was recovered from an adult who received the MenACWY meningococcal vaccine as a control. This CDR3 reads CASSPPGSRGDTEAFF. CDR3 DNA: TGTGCCAGCTCACCCCCCGGGAGTCGGGGGGACACTGAAGCTTTCTTT.